This T cell receptor (beta chain) was captured by sequencing in a study of PD-L1 blockade in urothelial cancer. Turning to the study itself: The patients' atezolizumab therapy, 1,200 mg intravenously every 3 weeks, started in the mid-2010s.

CDR1 SGHNT and CDR2 YENEEA come from the germline V gene. V was pared by 5 bases and J by 2 bases, with 7 bases of the junction left unmatched. CDR3 size: 15 residues. This sample's time point: pretreatment peripheral blood. The patients' disease, urothelial carcinoma, was locally advanced or metastatic. Synthetic TCR analog templates were spiked into all PCRs individually. Sequenced by immunoSEQ multiplex PCR; TCRdb stores in-frame clones only, minus some. The table records tens of thousands of clones, 85% to 90% of them present only once. This TCR was recovered from a man aged 55 to 69 with urothelial cancer. Sequences were derived from PBMCs, sampled around atezolizumab (anti-PD-L1) treatment. This rearrangement joins TRBV11-3 to TRBJ2-3; 7 positions match TRBD2. CDR3 bases: TGTGCCAGCAGCATGTCTAGCGGTTACACAGATACGCAGTATTTT. This gives the protein CASSMSSGYTDTQYF.